A single T cell receptor beta chain is shown here with its context. Its antigen is unknown. The data derive from a study of beta chain features in type 1 diabetes. The length of the CDR3 is 15 residues. From germline, CDR1 is LGHNA and CDR2 YNFKEQ. V lost 6 bases and J 0 bases, leaving 14 bases between the germline ends. There was one heparinised blood draw per donor, averaging approximately 120 mL. Central memory, naive, regulatory and stem cell-like memory CD4+ cells were sorted by CD45RO/CCR7/CD25/CD127/CD95/CD27. The investigators reverse transcribed all of the isolated RNA, so they sequenced expressed TCRB transcripts. The protocol was immunoSEQ multiplex PCR, while the TCRdb copy is restricted to in-frame clones and leaves out a portion. The sample comprises about 170,000 clones, around 8% of which are singletons, and around 0.94% rests with the top ten. Findings of the study overall: A moderate, significant TCRB CDR3 shortening appeared in type 1 diabetes across four CD4+ subsets. cDNA sequencing could over-represent cells with high TCR expression. A PCR bias possibly favoring shorter templates would apply equally to patients and controls.

This rearrangement joins TRBV4-2 to TRBJ1-2; D unresolved. This receptor was obtained from a woman aged 40-49 years with type 1 diabetes. Sequenced input: central memory CD4+ T cells from blood. The CDR3 DNA reads TGTGCCAGCAGGGAGGAAAGTATTCCTAACTATGGCTACACCTTC. It yields the protein CASREESIPNYGYTF.